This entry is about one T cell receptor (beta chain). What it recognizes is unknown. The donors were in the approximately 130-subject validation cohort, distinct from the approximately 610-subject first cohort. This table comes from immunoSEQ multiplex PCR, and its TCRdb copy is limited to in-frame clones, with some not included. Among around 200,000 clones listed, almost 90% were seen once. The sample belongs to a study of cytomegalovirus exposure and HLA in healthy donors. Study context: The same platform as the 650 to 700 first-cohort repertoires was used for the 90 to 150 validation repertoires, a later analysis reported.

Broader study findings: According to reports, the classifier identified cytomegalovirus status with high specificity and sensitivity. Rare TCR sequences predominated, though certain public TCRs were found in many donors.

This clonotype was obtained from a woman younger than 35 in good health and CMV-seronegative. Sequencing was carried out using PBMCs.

Written as DNA, the CDR3 is TGTGCCAGCCGAAGACTAGCGGGAGTCTCGGGGGGCACCGGGGAGCTGTTTTTT. Translation gives CASRRLAGVSGGTGELFF. V is TRBV28 and J is TRBJ2-2, with 12 bases aligning to TRBD2. The CDR3 spans 18 residues. V shed 8 bases, J shed 4 bases, and the junction held 14 bases outside the gene matches. The V gene's germline CDR1 is MDHEN and CDR2 SYDVKM.